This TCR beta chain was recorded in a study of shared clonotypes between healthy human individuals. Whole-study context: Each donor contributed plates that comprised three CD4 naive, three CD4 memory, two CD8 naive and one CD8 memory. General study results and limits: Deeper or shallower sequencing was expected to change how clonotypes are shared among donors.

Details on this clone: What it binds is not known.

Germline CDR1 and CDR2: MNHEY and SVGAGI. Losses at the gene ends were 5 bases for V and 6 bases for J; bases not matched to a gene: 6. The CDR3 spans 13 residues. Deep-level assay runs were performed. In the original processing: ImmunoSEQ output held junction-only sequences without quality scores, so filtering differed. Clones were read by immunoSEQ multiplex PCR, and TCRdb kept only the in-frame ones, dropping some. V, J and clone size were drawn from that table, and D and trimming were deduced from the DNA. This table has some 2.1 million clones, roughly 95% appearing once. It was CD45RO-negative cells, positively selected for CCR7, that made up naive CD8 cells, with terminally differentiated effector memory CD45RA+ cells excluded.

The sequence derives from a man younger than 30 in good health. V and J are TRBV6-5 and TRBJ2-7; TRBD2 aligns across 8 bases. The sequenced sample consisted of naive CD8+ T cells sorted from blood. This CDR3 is CASSPAGAFEQYF. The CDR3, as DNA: TGTGCCAGCAGTCCAGCGGGAGCTTTCGAGCAGTACTTC.